The clone carrying this T cell receptor (beta chain) was seen repeatedly, ten times or more. The antigen remains undetermined. Lactation, pregnancy, other autoimmune disease or uncontrolled infection excluded patients. Before ophthalmopathy appeared, progressors gave blood at initial hyperthyroidism diagnosis. Amplification of TCR beta CDR3 regions was performed using RNA transcripts as template. HTBI primers were the set used in a first-round RT-PCR of the TCR CDR3. TCRdb reprocessed the multiplex PCR reads with MiXCR, giving one entry per CDR3 protein. The sample lists hundreds of thousands of distinct CDR3 sequences, 25% occurring once. Trimming shortened V by 6 bases and J by 1 base, and 12 bases separated the two germline ends. The CDR3 covers 14 residues. CDR1 and CDR2 (germline): MNHNS, SASEGT. The data stem from a study of T cells in Graves' hyperthyroidism and ophthalmopathy. Study-level findings and limits: Blood also held most thyroid clonotypes expanded beyond 0.001.

This TCR was sampled from a man in his forties with Graves' hyperthyroidism that later progressed to Graves' ophthalmopathy. The V and J genes are TRBV6-1 and TRBJ1-1; TRBD1 might be the D (6 bases). The sample comprised blood. The CDR3 region has the DNA TGTGCCAGCAGATCCGACAGGCCGAACACTGAAGCTTTCTTT. This encodes CASRSDRPNTEAFF.